This TCR beta chain was sequenced in a study of blood T cells in healthy people across ages. Study-wide results and caveats: Strongly correlated with naive T cell percentage was TCR beta diversity.

Then a second PCR, running about 7 to 11 cycles, was carried out with a sample-barcoded 5' primer and a J-beta primer mix. TCRdb redid the calling of the 5' RACE reads with MiXCR, one entry per CDR3 protein. Of 750,000 to 950,000 distinct CDR3 sequences listed, about 27% are singletons. In regard to this clonotype: Its target is unknown.

The CDR3 is 15 residues long. Per the germline V gene, CDR1 is MDHEN and CDR2 is SYDVKM. J gave up 7 bases and V 8 bases, and 12 bases lay outside the gene matches. These data were also filed under a second study, of T cells of mothers and their children. Per that paper: For the second PCR, the M1S primer put in sample barcodes and 2-4 random nucleotides. From each mother came over 9.5 million TCR beta CDR3 reads, and from each child came some 3.2 million.

The sequence was obtained from a woman aged 40 to 55 in good health. The J gene is TRBJ1-2, the V gene TRBV28; 11 positions match TRBD1. The sample comprised blood. This CDR3 is CASQAPGTGGSGYTF. The CDR3 coding sequence is TGTGCCAGCCAAGCCCCCGGGACAGGGGGTTCTGGCTACACCTTC.